A single sample gave rise to the 17 T cell receptor beta chains below, sequenced in a study of cytotoxic CD8 clonotypes in ibrutinib-treated CLL. The method was immunoSEQ multiplex PCR; TCRdb's version includes in-frame clones alone and lacks a portion of them. Counted here are some 92,000 clones, around 77% occurring once; the ten biggest clones make up around 23%. The input for sequencing was PBMCs, taken after 24 months of ibrutinib treatment. These receptors all stem from a human donor with chronic lymphocytic leukemia.

The gene calls are TRBV28 and TRBJ2-7; 7 bases agree with TRBD1. The germline CDR1 and CDR2 sequences are MDHEN and SYDVKM. Unmatched junction bases numbered 9, after V lost 10 bases and J lost 0 bases. This CDR3 has 14 residues. CDR3 residues: CAIKQGINSYEQYF. The DNA for the CDR3 is TGTGCCATAAAACAGGGGATAAACTCCTACGAGCAGTACTTC. Drawing the rest from reference TRBV28 and TRBJ2-7, the complete variable domain is DVKVTQSSRYLVKRTGEKVFLECVQDMDHENMFWYRQDPGLGLRLIYFSYDVKMKEKGDIPEGYSVSREKKERFSLILESASTNQTSMYLCAIKQGINSYEQYFGPGTRLTVT.

The rearrangement links TRBV7-2 to TRBJ1-6; 7 bases are shared with TRBD1. The germline CDR1 and CDR2 sequences are SGHTA and FQGNSA. The CDR3 sequence is 16 residues long. The V and J ends lost 6 bases and 2 bases, in that order; junction bases with no gene match: 7. The CDR3 is CASSSPQGTYNSPLHF. The DNA of the CDR3 is TGTGCCAGCAGTTCTCCACAGGGGACCTATAATTCACCCCTCCACTTT.

The V and J genes are TRBV29-1 and TRBJ2-5, with D maybe TRBD2 (7 bases). With 4 bases removed from V and 5 bases from J, the gap between germline ends came to 14 bases. The CDR3 contains 13 residues. Germline V lookup: CDR1 SQVTM, CDR2 ANQGSEA. The DNA of the CDR3 is TGCAGCGTTGGGGGGGGCCGGCAGGAGACCCAGTACTTC. Its translation: CSVGGGRQETQYF.

The chain combines TRBV2 with TRBJ1-5, with D uncertain. Germline CDR1 reads SNHLY; CDR2 reads FYNNEI. There are 12 residues in the CDR3. Between the trimmed V and J ends, which lost 6 bases and 7 bases, there was a span of 10 bases. CDR3 coding DNA: TGTGCCAGCAGGGGTATGAGCCAGCCCCAGCATTTT. It translates to CASRGMSQPQHF.

V is TRBV21-1 and J is TRBJ2-7; TRBD1 is taken as the D call from the table, unchecked against the DNA. TRBV21-1 is tagged as a pseudogene. This CDR3 contains 17 residues. The CDR3 nucleotides are TGTGCCAGCAGCGTCCGGACAGTTATTTGGTTATTCTGCGAGCAGTACTTC. Encoded protein: CASSVRTVIWLFCEQYF.

The chain links TRBV6-1 to TRBJ2-7, with D possibly called TRBD1 or TRBD2 (5 bases each). The CDR3 totals 16 residues. Germline V CDR1 and CDR2: MNHNS, SASEGT. V dropped 4 bases and J dropped 2 bases, with 18 bases sitting between them. CDR3 nucleotide sequence: TGTGCCAGCAGTGGGACCGGGACCCTAAGGACCTACGAGCAGTACTTC. It specifies CASSGTGTLRTYEQYF.

This chain connects TRBV19 to TRBJ2-7, with a possible D match to TRBD1 (5 bases). Germline CDR1 is LNHDA and CDR2 is SQIVND (reference sequence). CDR3 size: 14 residues. V was shortened by 5 bases and J by 5 bases, with 16 bases between the two germline ends. The CDR3 is CASSPPNRGHEQYF. CDR3 in DNA: TGTGCCAGTAGTCCCCCGAATAGGGGCCACGAGCAGTACTTC.

The chain employs TRBV7-8 and TRBJ2-2, with D tentatively TRBD2 (6 bases). Germline-derived CDR1 and CDR2 are SGHVS and FQNEAQ. V was pared by 1 base and J by 6 bases, with 12 bases between. The CDR3 is 15 residues long. CDR3 bases: TGTGCCAGCAGCTTAGGGACTACCATCGCCGGGGAGCTGTTTTTT. It encodes CASSLGTTIAGELFF.

The rearrangement joins TRBV2 to TRBJ2-1, with D perhaps matching TRBD2 (6 bases). The germline V gene has CDR1 SNHLY and CDR2 FYNNEI. V lost 2 bases and J lost 1, with 9 bases in between. This CDR3 is 15 amino acids long. CDR3 nucleotide sequence: TGTGCCAGCAGTGAAAGGGAGGTTTCCTACAATGAGCAGTTCTTC. It encodes CASSEREVSYNEQFF.

This rearrangement joins TRBV5-1 to TRBJ2-1; D may match TRBD1 or TRBD2 (5 bases each). V was pared by 4 bases and J by 5 bases, with 10 bases between. The V gene's germline CDR1 is SGHRS and CDR2 YFSETQ. The CDR3 totals 13 residues. The CDR3: CASSRDQNNEQFF. CDR3 in DNA: TGCGCCAGCAGCAGGGACCAGAACAATGAGCAGTTCTTC.

V and J are TRBV7-2 and TRBJ2-7; D might be TRBD2 (6 bases). Germline V gene data show CDR1 as SGHTA and CDR2 as FQGNSA. The CDR3 covers 13 residues. V was cut by 5 bases and J by 1 base, with 9 bases left in between. The CDR3 spells CASSMRGSYEQYF. The DNA for the CDR3 is TGTGCCAGCAGCATGCGGGGTTCCTACGAGCAGTACTTC. Combining the CDR3 with reference TRBV7-2 and TRBJ2-7 gives the whole variable domain GAGVSQSPSNKVTEKGKDVELRCDPISGHTALYWYRQSLGQGLEFLIYFQGNSAPDKSGLPSDRFSAERTGGSVSTLTIQRTQQEDSAVYLCASSMRGSYEQYFGPGTRLTVT.

The chain recombines TRBV18 with TRBJ2-7; possibly TRBD2 for D (5 bases). The CDR3 loop spans 14 amino acids. Trimming removed 1 base from V and 4 bases from J, with 11 bases in between. Germline assignment: CDR1 KGHSH and CDR2 LQKENI. The CDR3 sequence: CASSPQSGSYEQYF. In nucleotides, the CDR3 is TGTGCCAGCTCACCACAGAGCGGAAGTTACGAGCAGTACTTC.

The chain carries TRBV5-1 and TRBJ1-2; unclear D gene. CDR1 is SGHRS and CDR2 is YFSETQ in the germline V gene. V was trimmed by 7 bases and J by 4 bases, leaving 32 bases between them. The CDR3 is 19 amino acids. This CDR3 is CASGKLDEQSSSAFYGYTF. Written as DNA, the CDR3 is TGCGCCAGCGGAAAATTGGACGAGCAGAGCTCCTCGGCCTTCTATGGCTACACCTTC.

The chain carries TRBV5-1 and TRBJ2-5, with 12 positions matching TRBD2. The J segment lost 4 bases and the V segment lost 4 bases, leaving 8 bases of the junction unmatched. Germline loops: CDR1 SGHRS, CDR2 YFSETQ. CDR3 length: 16 amino acids. CDR3 amino acids: CASSQWTSGTRETQYF. In DNA form, the CDR3 reads TGCGCCAGCAGCCAGTGGACTAGCGGGACGAGAGAGACCCAGTACTTC.

This clone was seen a single time. The chain uses TRBV9 and TRBJ2-7, with 9 bases identical to TRBD2. CDR1 and CDR2 from the germline V gene are SGDLS and YYNGEE. There are 16 residues in the CDR3. V was clipped by 0 bases and J by 2 bases; unmatched bases: 6. CDR3 sequence reads: CASSVGFSGRTYEQYF. The CDR3 region has the DNA TGTGCCAGCAGCGTAGGGTTTAGCGGGAGAACCTACGAGCAGTACTTC. The variable domain in full, completed from reference TRBV9 and TRBJ2-7, reads DSGVTQTPKHLITATGQRVTLRCSPRSGDLSVYWYQQSLDQGLQFLIQYYNGEERAKGNILERFSAQQFPDLHSELNLSSLELGDSALYFCASSVGFSGRTYEQYFGPGTRLTVT.

The table lists this clone with a count of one. CDR3 DNA: TGTGCCAGCAGCTTAAACCCGGGAATGAGCACAGATACGCAGTATTTT. Translating it yields CASSLNPGMSTDTQYF. The gene calls are TRBV7-2 and TRBJ2-3, with D tentatively TRBD2 (5 bases). Per the germline V gene, CDR1 is SGHTA and CDR2 is FQGNSA. The ends were cut back, 2 bases at V and 0 bases at J, with 12 bases in the middle. The CDR3 consists of 16 residues.

The V call is TRBV11-2, the J call TRBJ1-5, with D maybe TRBD1 (6 bases). Germline CDR1 SGHAT, CDR2 FQNNGV. This CDR3 contains 14 residues. V dropped 5 bases and J dropped 7 bases, with 15 bases sitting between them. The CDR3 spells CASSRGGGYQPQHF. The CDR3 DNA sequence: TGTGCCAGCAGCCGCGGGGGGGGCTACCAGCCCCAGCATTTT.